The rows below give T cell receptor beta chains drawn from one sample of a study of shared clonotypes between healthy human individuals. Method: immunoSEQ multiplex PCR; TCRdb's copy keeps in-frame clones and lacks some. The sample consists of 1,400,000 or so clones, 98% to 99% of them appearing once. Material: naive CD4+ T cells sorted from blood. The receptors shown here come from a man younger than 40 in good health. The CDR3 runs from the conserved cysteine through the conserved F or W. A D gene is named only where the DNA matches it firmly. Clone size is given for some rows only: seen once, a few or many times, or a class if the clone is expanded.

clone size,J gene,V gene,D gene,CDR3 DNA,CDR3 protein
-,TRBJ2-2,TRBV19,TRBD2,TGTGCCAGTAGCCTCCTGGGACTAGCGGGAGTTTACACCGGGGAGCTGTTTTTT,CASSLLGLAGVYTGELFF
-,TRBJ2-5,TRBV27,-,TGTGCCAGCAGTTCCCACCTGAGAGGTCAGACCCAGTACTTC,CASSSHLRGQTQYF
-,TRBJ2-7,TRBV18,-,TGTGCCAGCTCACCAACAGGGAGGGAGCAGTACTTC,CASSPTGREQYF
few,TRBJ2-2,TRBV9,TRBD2,TGTGCCAGCAGCGTAGGACTAGCGGGAAACACCGGGGAGCTGTTTTTT,CASSVGLAGNTGELFF
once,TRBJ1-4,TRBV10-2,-,TGCGCCAGCAGTGAAAGTCCTAATGAAAAACTGTTTTTT,CASSESPNEKLFF
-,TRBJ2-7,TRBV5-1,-,TGCGCCAGCAGTTCTAGCTCCTACGAGCAGTACTTC,CASSSSSYEQYF
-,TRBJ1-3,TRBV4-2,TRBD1,TGTGCCAGCAGCCTGGACAGGAACTCTGGAAACACCATATATTTT,CASSLDRNSGNTIYF
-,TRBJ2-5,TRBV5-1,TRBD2,TGCGCCAGCAGCTTGGGGGGACTAGCGCTGGAGGAGACCCAGTACTTC,CASSLGGLALEETQYF
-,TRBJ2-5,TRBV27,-,TGTGCCAGCAGTTTAAGGGAATGGGAGACCCAGTACTTC,CASSLREWETQYF
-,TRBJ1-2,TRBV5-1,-,TGCGCCAGCAGAGATTGGGCGGGCTACACCTTC,CASRDWAGYTF
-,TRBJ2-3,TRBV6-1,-,TGTGCCAGCAGTATGCTAGCGAGGGGGGCAGATACGCAGTATTTT,CASSMLARGADTQYF
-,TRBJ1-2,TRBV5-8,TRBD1,TGTGCCAGCAGCGAACGGGACAGGGTCTATGGCTACACCTTC,CASSERDRVYGYTF
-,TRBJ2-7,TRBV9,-,TGTGCCAGCAGCGTAGGGGAAGGGGGAACCTTCTACGAGCAGTACTTC,CASSVGEGGTFYEQYF
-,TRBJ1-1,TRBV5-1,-,TGCGCCAGCAGCTTTAATGCAGGGAACACTGAAGCTTTCTTT,CASSFNAGNTEAFF
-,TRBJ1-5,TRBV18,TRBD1,TGTGCCAGCTCTCCGTTACAGGGGGATCAGCCCCAGCATTTT,CASSPLQGDQPQHF
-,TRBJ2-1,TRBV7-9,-,TGTGCCAGCAGTAACTACAATGAGCAGTTCTTC,CASSNYNEQFF
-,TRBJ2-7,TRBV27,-,TGTGCCAGCAGTTACTCACTAGGCACCTACGAGCAGTACTTC,CASSYSLGTYEQYF
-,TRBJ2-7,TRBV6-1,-,TGTGCCAGCAGTACAGGGTGGGATAACTACGAGCAGTACTTC,CASSTGWDNYEQYF
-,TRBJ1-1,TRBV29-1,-,TGCAGCGGCCGGGGGGCAAATACTGAAGCTTTCTTT,CSGRGANTEAFF
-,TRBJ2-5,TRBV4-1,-,TGCGCCAGCAGCCAGGGGGGAGGCGGCGAGACCCAGTACTTC,CASSQGGGGETQYF
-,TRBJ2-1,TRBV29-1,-,TGCAGCGTTGAAGATTTACGGACTCTTGGGCAGTTCTTC,CSVEDLRTLGQFF
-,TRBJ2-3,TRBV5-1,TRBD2,TGCGCCAGCAGCTTAATAGCGGGAGGTATAGATACGCAGTATTTT,CASSLIAGGIDTQYF
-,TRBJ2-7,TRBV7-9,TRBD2,TGTGCCAGCAGCTTAGCGGGCGGGAGCTCCTACGAGCAGTACTTC,CASSLAGGSSYEQYF
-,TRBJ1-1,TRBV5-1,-,TGCGCCAGCAGCTTGGCGGGACGAAGTGAAGCTTTCTTT,CASSLAGRSEAFF
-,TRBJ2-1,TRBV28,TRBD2,TGTGCCAGCACCGGAGCGGGAGGTGAGCAGTTCTTC,CASTGAGGEQFF
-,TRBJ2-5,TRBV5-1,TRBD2,TGCGCCAGCAGCTCACCGACGGGACATGGACTAGCGGGAGAGACCCAGTACTTC,CASSSPTGHGLAGETQYF
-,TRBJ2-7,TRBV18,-,TGTGCCAGCTCACCACGGAGCCAGGAGCAGTACTTC,CASSPRSQEQYF
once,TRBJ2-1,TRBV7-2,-,TGTGCCAGCAGCGTTATCGCCGGGTATCTCAATGAGCAGTTCTTC,CASSVIAGYLNEQFF
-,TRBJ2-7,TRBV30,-,TGTGCCTGGAGGGTGGCGCCCCTCTACGAGCAGTACTTC,CAWRVAPLYEQYF
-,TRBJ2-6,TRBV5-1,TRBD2,TGCGCCAGCAGCGCGGCTAGCGGCCCCTCTGGGGCCAACGTCCTGACTTTC,CASSAASGPSGANVLTF
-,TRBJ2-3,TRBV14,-,TGTGCCAGCAGCCAAGATGTCGGGCGGTACACAGATACGCAGTATTTT,CASSQDVGRYTDTQYF
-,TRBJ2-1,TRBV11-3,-,TGTGCCAGCAGCTCGAGCAGGACACTACTCTCCTACAATGAGCAGTTCTTC,CASSSSRTLLSYNEQFF
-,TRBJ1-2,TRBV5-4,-,TGTGCCAGCAGCAGGGGGAGCGACGGGGGCTACACCTTC,CASSRGSDGGYTF
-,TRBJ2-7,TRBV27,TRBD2,TGTGCCAGCAGTTTATTCGGGACTAGCGGGAGGGCCTACCCCTACGAGCAGTACTTC,CASSLFGTSGRAYPYEQYF
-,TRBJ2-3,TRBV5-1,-,TGCGCCAGCAGCTTGGTTGGGGGGGCAAGAGATACGCAGTATTTT,CASSLVGGARDTQYF
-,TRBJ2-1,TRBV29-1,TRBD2,TGCAGCGTTGGGGGACTAGCGGTCCGAGAGCAGTTCTTC,CSVGGLAVREQFF
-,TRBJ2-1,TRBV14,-,TGTGCCAGCAGCCAAGATCTTCGAAGGGCCCTGGGGAATGAGCAGTTCTTC,CASSQDLRRALGNEQFF
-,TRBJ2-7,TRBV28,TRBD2,TGTGCCAGCGGCGGGAGCCCCTACGAGCAGTACTTC,CASGGSPYEQYF
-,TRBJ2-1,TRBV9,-,TGTGCCAGCAGCGTAGCTCCCCAAACTGGTTACAATGAGCAGTTCTTC,CASSVAPQTGYNEQFF
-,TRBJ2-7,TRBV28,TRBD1,TGTGCCAGCAGTTCACAGGGGACCGGGTACGAGCAGTACTTC,CASSSQGTGYEQYF
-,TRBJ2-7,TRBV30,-,TGTGCCTGGAGTGAAACTGCTTACGAGCAGTACTTC,CAWSETAYEQYF
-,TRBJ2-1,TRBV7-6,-,TGTGCCAGCAGCTCGGGCCGACGCCTCGGGTCCTACAATGAGCAGTTCTTC,CASSSGRRLGSYNEQFF